The 8 T cell receptor beta chains given below trace back to one sample, sequenced in a study of blood T cell repertoires in COVID-19. This table comes from immunoSEQ multiplex PCR, and its TCRdb copy is limited to in-frame clones, with some not included. Among 93,000 or so clones listed, more than 70% were seen once. The material sequenced was peripheral blood. These receptors were taken from an elderly woman in a cohort sampled during active COVID-19.

The rearrangement joins TRBV4-2 to TRBJ1-1; no clear D gene. The CDR3 spans 15 residues. CDR1 and CDR2 from the germline V gene are LGHNA and YNFKEQ. The ends were cut back, 0 bases at V and 0 bases at J, with 8 bases in the middle. The CDR3 protein is CASSQDDNMNTEAFF. The CDR3 DNA reads TGTGCCAGCAGCCAAGATGACAACATGAACACTGAAGCTTTCTTT.

The chain is built from TRBV6-6 and TRBJ1-3; TRBD1 matches 8 bases. The CDR3 spans 16 residues. With 0 bases clipped from V and 4 bases from J, the junction kept 5 bases outside the gene matches. Germline V gene data show CDR1 as MNHNY and CDR2 as SVGAGI (reference sequence). Here the CDR3 DNA reads TGTGCCAGCAGTTACTCCTGGCAGGGGGCCGGAAACACCATATATTTT. Residues: CASSYSWQGAGNTIYF.

The chain has TRBV12-2 and TRBJ2-5; the table names TRBD2, a call not compared with the DNA. TRBV12-2 is assigned pseudogene status. The CDR3 runs 16 residues. CDR3 protein: CASRLVLTSGGETQYF. In nucleotides, the CDR3 is TGTGCAAGTCGCTTAGTCCTGACTAGCGGGGGTGAGACCCAGTACTTC.

This rearrangement joins TRBV24-1 to TRBJ1-1; maybe TRBD1 (5 bases). The germline CDR1 and CDR2 sequences are KGHDR and SFDVKD. This CDR3 spans 16 amino acids. The germline V and J ends were trimmed by 0 bases and 4 bases, with 14 bases remaining between them. CDR3 protein: CATSDLGRGRSTEAFF. CDR3 bases: TGTGCCACCAGTGATTTGGGGAGGGGCAGGAGCACTGAAGCTTTCTTT.

This clone was detected only a few times. This chain links TRBV10-3 with TRBJ1-5, with D perhaps matching TRBD1 (5 bases). The germline CDR1 and CDR2 sequences are ENHRY and SYGVKD. The V end was cut by 9 bases, the J end by 6 bases, with 9 bases between. This CDR3 is 11 amino acids long. The chain's CDR3 is CAIGEGQPQHF. As DNA, the CDR3 is TGTGCCATAGGGGAGGGTCAGCCCCAGCATTTT.

V usage is TRBV6-5 and J usage is TRBJ1-4; unclear D gene. The CDR3 has 14 residues. The ends were cut back, 2 bases at V and 8 bases at J, with 12 bases in the middle. CDR1 and CDR2 from the germline V gene are MNHEY and SVGAGI. For the CDR3, the DNA is TGTGCCAGCAGTTACCAGGTCGGAGGCGAAAAACTGTTTTTT. Its translation: CASSYQVGGEKLFF.

In this sample, this clone turned up once. The CDR3 region has the DNA TGTGCCAGCAGCTTCGAACTAGCGGGCACAGATACGCAGTATTTT. This gives the protein CASSFELAGTDTQYF. The gene calls are TRBV7-9 and TRBJ2-3, with 8 positions matching TRBD2. The V and J ends lost 3 bases and 1 base, in that order; junction bases with no gene match: 3. Germline V gene data show CDR1 as SEHNR and CDR2 as FQNEAQ (reference sequence). This CDR3 has 15 amino acids.

This chain connects TRBV19 to TRBJ1-1, with 8 bases aligning to TRBD1. In germline, CDR1 is LNHDA, CDR2 SQIVND (reference sequence). The CDR3 spans 15 residues. The junction had 9 bases not matched to a gene; V was cut back by 5 bases and J by 4 bases. CDR3 residues: CASSQLSGGLTEAFF. CDR3 coding DNA: TGTGCCAGTAGTCAATTATCAGGGGGCCTCACTGAAGCTTTCTTT.